This TCR beta chain was recovered during a study of graft-versus-host responses after intestinal transplantation. Turning to the study itself: Recipients obtained multivisceral, liver-intestinal, or isolated intestinal transplants. Every transplant recipient was induced with anti-thymocyte globulin, then maintained on tacrolimus and steroids for 2 to 3 years. Findings and caveats of the study: Analysis identified GvH clones in recipient marrow, with some appearing first in ileum or blood.

Method: immunoSEQ multiplex PCR; TCRdb's copy keeps in-frame clones and lacks some. The table has approximately 92,000 clones, over 80% seen once. Worth noting for this clone: Its target is unknown.

The sequence came from a human donor who received an intestinal transplant. Sample: unstimulated CD8+ T cells sorted from spleen or lymph node cells, taken before intestinal transplant.

The CDR3: CASSKNAGAMVFEAFF. CDR3 coding DNA: TGTGCCAGCAGTAAAAACGCGGGGGCGATGGTTTTTGAAGCTTTCTTT. This chain uses TRBV28 with TRBJ1-1, with D tentatively TRBD1 (6 bases). Per the germline V gene, CDR1 is MDHEN and CDR2 is SYDVKM. Trimming removed 5 bases at V and 7 bases at J, with 23 bases between. This CDR3 region has 16 residues.